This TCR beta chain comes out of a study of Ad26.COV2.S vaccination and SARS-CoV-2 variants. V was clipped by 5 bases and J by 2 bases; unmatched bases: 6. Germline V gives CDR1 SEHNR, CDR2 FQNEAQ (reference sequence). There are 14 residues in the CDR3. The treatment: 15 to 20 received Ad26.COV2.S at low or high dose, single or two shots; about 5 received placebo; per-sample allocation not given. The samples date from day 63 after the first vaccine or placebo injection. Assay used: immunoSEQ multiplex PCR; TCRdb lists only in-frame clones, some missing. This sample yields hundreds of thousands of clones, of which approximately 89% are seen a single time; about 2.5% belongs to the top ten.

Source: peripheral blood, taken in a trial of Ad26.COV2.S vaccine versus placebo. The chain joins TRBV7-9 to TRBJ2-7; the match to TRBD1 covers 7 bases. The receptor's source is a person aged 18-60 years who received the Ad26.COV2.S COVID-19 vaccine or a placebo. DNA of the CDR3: TGTGCCAGCAGCCCCACAGGGGTACCCTACGAGCAGTACTTC. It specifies CASSPTGVPYEQYF.